A single sample gave rise to the 26 T cell receptor beta chains below, sequenced in a study of cytomegalovirus exposure and HLA in healthy donors. Primers included in the PCR were 60 Vbeta and 13 Jbeta primers. Sequenced by immunoSEQ multiplex PCR; TCRdb stores in-frame clones only, minus some. Recorded for this sample: some 150,000 clones. Material for sequencing was PBMCs. The receptors come from a young woman in good health and CMV-seronegative.

The chain carries TRBV4-3 and TRBJ2-6; TRBD1 might be the D (5 bases). There are 19 residues in the CDR3. Germline V lookup: CDR1 LGHNA, CDR2 YSLEER. Trimming left V 0 bases short and J 1 base short, with 16 bases between. The CDR3 bases are TGCGCCAGCAGCCAAGAAGGTCCAGGGTTAGCATCTGGGGCCAACGTCCTGACTTTC. It specifies CASSQEGPGLASGANVLTF.

The chain is built from TRBV28 and TRBJ1-4; TRBD1 is a possible D gene (5 bases). Germline V gives CDR1 MDHEN, CDR2 SYDVKM. The CDR3 consists of 15 residues. V lost 10 bases, J lost 0 bases, and 15 bases lay in between. The CDR3 sequence is CATRGGGATNEKLFF. In DNA form, the CDR3 reads TGTGCCACAAGGGGTGGCGGCGCAACTAATGAAAAACTGTTTTTT. Looking up the rest from reference TRBV28 and TRBJ1-4 gives the full variable domain: DVKVTQSSRYLVKRTGEKVFLECVQDMDHENMFWYRQDPGLGLRLIYFSYDVKMKEKGDIPEGYSVSREKKERFSLILESASTNQTSMYLCATRGGGATNEKLFFGSGTQLSVL.

The gene calls are TRBV7-6 and TRBJ1-1, with D possibly matching TRBD1 (6 bases). The CDR3 runs to 13 residues. Looked up from germline, CDR1 is SGHVS and CDR2 is FNYEAQ. Trimming took off 5 bases at V and 6 bases at J, with 13 bases between the two ends. The CDR3 sequence is CASSHPDRPEAFF. CDR3 DNA sequence: TGTGCCAGCAGCCACCCGGACAGACCTGAAGCTTTCTTT.

This chain links TRBV11-3 with TRBJ2-5; possible D gene TRBD2, 6 bases. Deletions cut 1 base from V and 5 bases from J, with 14 bases between. The CDR3 is made up of 15 amino acids. CDR1 and CDR2 (germline): SGHNT, YENEEA. CDR3 DNA: TGTGCCAGCAGCTTAGCGGAGGGGATTTGGGAGACCCAGTACTTC. It is translated as CASSLAEGIWETQYF. The full variable domain, rest sourced from reference TRBV11-3 and TRBJ2-5, is EAGVVQSPRYKIIEKKQPVAFWCNPISGHNTLYWYLQNLGQGPELLIRYENEEAVDDSQLPKDRFSAERLKGVDSTLKIQPAELGDSAVYLCASSLAEGIWETQYFGPGTRLLVL.

The chain carries TRBV7-9 and TRBJ1-2; 7 bases fit TRBD1. After removal of 1 base from V and 13 bases from J, the junction contained 6 bases not matched to a gene. Germline V gives CDR1 SEHNR, CDR2 FQNEAQ (reference sequence). The CDR3 loop spans 12 amino acids. The CDR3 loop reads CASSLGTGTATF. CDR3 nucleotide sequence: TGTGCCAGCAGCTTAGGCACCGGGACAGCCACCTTC.

The chain employs TRBV6-5 and TRBJ1-1; possible D gene TRBD1, 5 bases. This CDR3 region has 13 residues. Deletions cut 4 bases from V and 3 bases from J, with 9 bases between. The germline gives CDR1 MNHEY, CDR2 SVGAGI. CDR3: CASSSFRDTEAFF. CDR3 in DNA: TGTGCCAGCAGTTCTTTCAGGGACACTGAAGCTTTCTTT.

This rearrangement joins TRBV5-1 to TRBJ2-1; possible D gene TRBD2, 6 bases. Germline CDR1 reads SGHRS; CDR2 reads YFSETQ. The CDR3 contains 14 residues. Between the trimmed V and J ends, which lost 1 base and 10 bases, there was a span of 15 bases. This CDR3 is CASSLPGLNMEQFF. The CDR3 nucleotides are TGCGCCAGCAGCTTGCCGGGACTCAACATGGAGCAGTTCTTC.

This chain connects TRBV7-6 to TRBJ2-5; 14 bases fit TRBD2. The J call may be faulty, since TRBJ2-7 better matches the DNA end. The CDR3 contains 17 residues. The germline V gene encodes CDR1 SGHVS and CDR2 FNYEAQ. In nucleotides, the CDR3 is TGTGCCAGCAGCTCCCCCAGGGGACTAGCGGGAGACTACGAGCAGTACTTC. Translating gives CASSSPRGLAGDYEQYF.

V is TRBV6-5 and J is TRBJ1-1, with TRBD1 matching 7 bases. The J segment lost 3 bases and the V segment lost 6 bases, leaving 1 base of the junction unmatched. Germline CDR1 is MNHEY and CDR2 is SVGAGI. The length of the CDR3 is 12 residues. CDR3 sequence: CASRQGYTEAFF. CDR3 DNA: TGTGCCAGCAGACAGGGGTACACTGAAGCTTTCTTT.

The chain has TRBV30 and TRBJ1-6, with D possibly being TRBD1 (6 bases). Germline V gene sequence: CDR1 GTSNPN, CDR2 SVGIG (reference sequence). V lost 3 bases, J lost 10 bases, and 16 bases lay in between. The CDR3 is 14 amino acids. This chain's CDR3 is CAWSIQGLPSPLHF. In nucleotides, the CDR3 is TGTGCCTGGAGCATCCAGGGGTTGCCCTCACCCCTCCACTTT.

The chain has TRBV7-9 and TRBJ2-1; TRBD1 agrees at 7 bases. The CDR3 is 12 residues long. Germline V lookup: CDR1 SEHNR, CDR2 FQNEAQ (reference sequence). V dropped 4 bases and J dropped 8; count of bases not matched to a gene: 2. As DNA, the CDR3 is TGTGCCAGCAGCTCGCAGGGGGATGAGCAGTTCTTC. It is translated as CASSSQGDEQFF.

CDR3 in DNA: TGTGCCAGCTCGGTCGGACAGGGGGCTTCGGACGGCTACACCTTC. Translated: CASSVGQGASDGYTF. V gene TRBV18 combines with J gene TRBJ1-2; 11 bases agree with TRBD1. The CDR3 is made up of 15 amino acids. CDR1 is KGHSH and CDR2 is LQKENI in the germline V gene. J gave up 8 bases and V 6 bases, and 11 bases lay outside the gene matches.

The chain links TRBV2 to TRBJ2-1; D possibly corresponds to TRBD2 (5 bases). Trimming shortened V by 6 bases and J by 7 bases, and 10 bases separated the two germline ends. The CDR3 has 12 amino acids. The germline V gene encodes CDR1 SNHLY and CDR2 FYNNEI. The CDR3 coding sequence is TGTGCCAGCAGGGACTCTTTAAATGAGCAGTTCTTC. This codes for CASRDSLNEQFF.

This chain uses TRBV7-6 with TRBJ2-2, with D maybe TRBD1 (6 bases). Between the trimmed V and J ends, which lost 5 bases and 5 bases, there was a span of 15 bases. This CDR3 spans 15 amino acids. CDR1 and CDR2 (germline): SGHVS, FNYEAQ. The CDR3 here is CASSTTGHHTGELFF. The CDR3 DNA reads as TGTGCCAGCAGCACTACGGGACATCATACCGGGGAGCTGTTTTTT.

Here the CDR3 reads CASSFQGWGNTIYF. The DNA for the CDR3 is TGTGCCAGCAGTTTCCAGGGTTGGGGAAACACCATATATTTT. The chain carries TRBV28 and TRBJ1-3, with D possibly TRBD1 on 5 matching bases. CDR3 length: 14 amino acids. Germline CDR1 MDHEN, CDR2 SYDVKM. V shed 3 bases and J shed 4 bases, with 10 bases lying between them. The whole variable domain, remainder taken from reference TRBV28 and TRBJ1-3, is DVKVTQSSRYLVKRTGEKVFLECVQDMDHENMFWYRQDPGLGLRLIYFSYDVKMKEKGDIPEGYSVSREKKERFSLILESASTNQTSMYLCASSFQGWGNTIYFGEGSWLTVV.

The chain joins TRBV10-1 to TRBJ2-1; 9 nucleotides agree with TRBD2. Germline V lookup: CDR1 WNHNN, CDR2 SYGVQD (reference sequence). The junction had 16 bases not matched to a gene; V was cut back by 7 bases and J by 9 bases. The CDR3 has 16 amino acids. The CDR3 is CASKKDLASGIGEQFF. CDR3 coding DNA: TGCGCCAGCAAAAAAGATCTAGCTAGCGGGATCGGTGAGCAGTTCTTC.

As for this clone: This sample also contains other DNA sequences that code for the same CDR3. The chain carries TRBV11-2 and TRBJ2-7; 8 positions agree with TRBD2. The CDR3 totals 15 residues. Trimming at V came to 2 bases and at J to 1 base, leaving 4 bases not matched to a gene. Germline-derived CDR1 and CDR2 are SGHAT and FQNNGV. CDR3 sequence (DNA): TGTGCCAGCAGCTTATGGTCTAGCGGGTCCTACGAGCAGTACTTC. Encoded protein: CASSLWSSGSYEQYF. Full variable domain (rest looked up from reference TRBV11-2 and TRBJ2-7): EAGVAQSPRYKIIEKRQSVAFWCNPISGHATLYWYQQILGQGPKLLIQFQNNGVVDDSQLPKDRFSAERLKGVDSTLKIQPAKLEDSAVYLCASSLWSSGSYEQYFGPGTRLTVT.

The rearrangement uses TRBV4-3 and TRBJ2-2, with no clear D. Trimming stripped 1 base from V and 2 bases from J, with 8 bases between. The germline V gene has CDR1 LGHNA and CDR2 YSLEER. CDR3 length: 15 residues. The CDR3 reads CASSQVQDNTGELFF. The DNA of the CDR3 is TGCGCCAGCAGCCAAGTTCAGGATAACACCGGGGAGCTGTTTTTT.

The chain recombines TRBV5-1 with TRBJ2-1, with 7 bases aligning to TRBD2. The CDR3 has 13 residues. Per germline, CDR1 SGHRS and CDR2 YFSETQ. Trimming cost V 2 bases and J 9 bases; bases outside gene matches: 5. The CDR3 protein is CASSFGGSREQFF. DNA of the CDR3: TGCGCCAGCAGCTTCGGCGGGAGTCGTGAGCAGTTCTTC.

The rearrangement uses TRBV18 and TRBJ1-1; 9 bases match TRBD1. This CDR3 has 13 residues. Germline trimming cut 3 bases from V and 5 bases from J; bases unmatched to any gene: 1. Germline V gene data show CDR1 as KGHSH and CDR2 as LQKENI. The DNA for the CDR3 is TGTGCCAGCTCACCGGGACAGGGAACTGAAGCTTTCTTT. It codes for CASSPGQGTEAFF.

The chain combines TRBV11-3 with TRBJ2-1; D might be TRBD2 (6 bases). The CDR3 has 12 amino acids. V lost 4 bases, J lost 10 bases, and 11 bases lay in between. Germline V gene data show CDR1 as SGHNT and CDR2 as YENEEA. The CDR3 loop is CASSSGRQEQFF. The CDR3 region has the DNA TGTGCCAGCAGCTCAGGGAGGCAGGAGCAGTTCTTC.

The V call is TRBV6-1, the J call TRBJ2-7, with a possible D match to TRBD1 (6 bases). This CDR3 has 13 residues. The V end lost 2 bases, the J end lost 3 bases, and 8 bases lay between the germline ends. Germline-derived CDR1 and CDR2 are MNHNS and SASEGT. DNA for the CDR3: TGTGCCAGCAGTGAATGGGACAACTACGAGCAGTACGTC. It yields the protein CASSEWDNYEQYV.

The chain recombines TRBV6-1 with TRBJ2-7; tentatively, D is TRBD1 (6 bases). Looked up from germline, CDR1 is MNHNS and CDR2 is SASEGT. This CDR3 has 14 residues. V lost 4 bases and J 2 bases, leaving 12 bases between the germline ends. The CDR3 DNA is TGTGCCAGCAGTGTTGAGGACAGTACCTACGAGCAGTACTTC. Protein product: CASSVEDSTYEQYF.

The chain has TRBV9 and TRBJ2-1; tentatively, D is TRBD2 (6 bases). The CDR3 has 15 residues. V shed 0 bases and J shed 2 bases, with 9 bases lying between them. In germline, CDR1 is SGDLS, CDR2 YYNGEE. CDR3 region: CASSVGGGTYNEQFF. The CDR3 DNA is TGTGCCAGCAGCGTAGGTGGCGGGACCTACAATGAGCAGTTCTTC. Full variable domain (missing parts from reference TRBV9 and TRBJ2-1): DSGVTQTPKHLITATGQRVTLRCSPRSGDLSVYWYQQSLDQGLQFLIQYYNGEERAKGNILERFSAQQFPDLHSELNLSSLELGDSALYFCASSVGGGTYNEQFFGPGTRLTVL.

The chain links TRBV9 to TRBJ2-1; 8 bases are shared with TRBD2. CDR1 is SGDLS and CDR2 is YYNGEE in the germline V gene. The CDR3 is made up of 19 amino acids. The V segment lost 4 bases and the J segment 2 bases; nucleotides outside the gene matches: 17. CDR3 bases: TGTGCCAGCAGCCCGACGTCACTAATAGCGGGGTCTCCCTACAATGAGCAGTTCTTC. The encoded protein is CASSPTSLIAGSPYNEQFF.

This chain links TRBV15 with TRBJ1-2; TRBD1 agrees at 7 bases. The V gene's germline CDR1 is LNHNV and CDR2 YYDKDF (reference sequence). V gave up 0 bases and J gave up 0 bases; unmatched junction bases: 1. This CDR3 has 15 amino acids. CDR3 DNA: TGTGCCACCAGCAGAGAGGACAGGACTAACTATGGCTACACCTTC. It specifies CATSREDRTNYGYTF.